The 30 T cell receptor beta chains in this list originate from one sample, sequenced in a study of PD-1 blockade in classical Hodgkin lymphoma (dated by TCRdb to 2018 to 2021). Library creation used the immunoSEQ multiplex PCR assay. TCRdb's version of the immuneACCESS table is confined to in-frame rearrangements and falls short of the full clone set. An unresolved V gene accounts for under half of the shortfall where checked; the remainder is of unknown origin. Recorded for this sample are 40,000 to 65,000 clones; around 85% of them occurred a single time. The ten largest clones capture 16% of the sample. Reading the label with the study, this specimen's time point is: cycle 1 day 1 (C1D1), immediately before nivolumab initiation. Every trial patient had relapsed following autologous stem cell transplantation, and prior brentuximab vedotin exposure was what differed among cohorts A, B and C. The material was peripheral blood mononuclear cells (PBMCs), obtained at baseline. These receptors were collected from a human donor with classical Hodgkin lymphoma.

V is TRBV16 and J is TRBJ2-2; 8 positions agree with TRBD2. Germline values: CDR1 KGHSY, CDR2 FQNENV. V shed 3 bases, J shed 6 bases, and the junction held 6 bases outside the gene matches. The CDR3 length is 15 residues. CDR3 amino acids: CASSHPGLGAGELFF. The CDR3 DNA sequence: TGTGCCAGCAGCCACCCGGGACTAGGCGCCGGGGAGCTGTTTTTT.

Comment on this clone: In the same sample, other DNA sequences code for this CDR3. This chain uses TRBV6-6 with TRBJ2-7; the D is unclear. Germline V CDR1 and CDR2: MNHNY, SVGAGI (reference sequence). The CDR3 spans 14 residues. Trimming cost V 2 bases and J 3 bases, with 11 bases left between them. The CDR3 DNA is TGTGCCAGCAGTTACGGCGGAACTGGCTACGAGCAGTACTTC. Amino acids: CASSYGGTGYEQYF.

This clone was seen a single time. The DNA of the CDR3 is TGCGCCAGCAGCACGGTTGGGGGGGTAGGGTACGTC. Protein sequence: CASSTVGGVGYV. This chain joins TRBV10-2 and TRBJ2-7, with TRBD2 identical over 7 bases. The CDR3 consists of 12 residues. V was pared by 6 bases and J by 12 bases, with 11 bases of the junction left unmatched. Germline values: CDR1 WSHSY, CDR2 SAAADI.

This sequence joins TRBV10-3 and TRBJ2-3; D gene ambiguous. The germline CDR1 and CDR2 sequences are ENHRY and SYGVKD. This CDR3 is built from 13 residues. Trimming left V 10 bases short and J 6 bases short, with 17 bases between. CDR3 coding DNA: TGTGCCAGTTCATCTCCCCCTCAGGATACGCAGTATTTT. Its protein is CASSSPPQDTQYF.

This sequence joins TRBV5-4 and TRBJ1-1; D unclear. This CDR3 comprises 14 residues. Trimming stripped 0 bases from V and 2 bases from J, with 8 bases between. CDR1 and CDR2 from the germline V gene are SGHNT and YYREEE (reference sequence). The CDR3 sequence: CASSLVQQNTEAFF. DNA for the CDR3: TGTGCCAGCAGCTTGGTCCAGCAAAACACTGAAGCTTTCTTT.

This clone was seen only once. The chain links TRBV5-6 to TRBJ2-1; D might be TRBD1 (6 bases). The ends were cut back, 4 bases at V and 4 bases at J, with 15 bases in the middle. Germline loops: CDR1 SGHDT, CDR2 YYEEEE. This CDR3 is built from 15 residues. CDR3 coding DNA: TGTGCCAGCAGCAGCTGGACAGCTCAATACAATGAGCAGTTCTTC. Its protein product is CASSSWTAQYNEQFF. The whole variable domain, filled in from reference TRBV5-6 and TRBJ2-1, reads DAGVTQSPTHLIKTRGQQVTLRCSPKSGHDTVSWYQQALGQGPQFIFQYYEEEERQRGNFPDRFSGHQFPNYSSELNVNALLLGDSALYLCASSSWTAQYNEQFFGPGTRLTVL.

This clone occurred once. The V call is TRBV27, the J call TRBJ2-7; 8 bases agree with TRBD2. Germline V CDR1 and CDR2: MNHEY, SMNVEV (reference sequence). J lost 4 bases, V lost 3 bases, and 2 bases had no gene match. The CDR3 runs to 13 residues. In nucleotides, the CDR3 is TGTGCCAGCAGTTTCGCGGGAGGATACGAGCAGTACGTC. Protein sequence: CASSFAGGYEQYV.

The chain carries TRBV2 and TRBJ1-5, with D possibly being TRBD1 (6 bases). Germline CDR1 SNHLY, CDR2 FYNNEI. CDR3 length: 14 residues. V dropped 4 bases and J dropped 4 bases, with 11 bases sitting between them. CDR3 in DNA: TGTGCCAGCAGTGGCGGAAGGGGGAATCAGCCCCAGCATTTT. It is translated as CASSGGRGNQPQHF.

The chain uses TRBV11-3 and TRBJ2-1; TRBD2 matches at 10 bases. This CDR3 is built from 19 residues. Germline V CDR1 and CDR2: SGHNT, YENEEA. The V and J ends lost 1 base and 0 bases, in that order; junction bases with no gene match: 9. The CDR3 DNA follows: TGTGCCAGCAGCTTAGTAGGACTAGCGGTTTGGAGCTCCTACAATGAGCAGTTCTTC. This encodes CASSLVGLAVWSSYNEQFF.

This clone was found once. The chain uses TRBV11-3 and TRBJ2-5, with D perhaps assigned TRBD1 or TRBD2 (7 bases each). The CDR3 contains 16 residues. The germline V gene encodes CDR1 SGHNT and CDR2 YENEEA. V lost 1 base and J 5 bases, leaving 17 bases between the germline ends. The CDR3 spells CASSLVQGEGYETQYF. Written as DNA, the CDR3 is TGTGCCAGCAGCTTAGTTCAGGGGGAGGGTTACGAGACCCAGTACTTC.

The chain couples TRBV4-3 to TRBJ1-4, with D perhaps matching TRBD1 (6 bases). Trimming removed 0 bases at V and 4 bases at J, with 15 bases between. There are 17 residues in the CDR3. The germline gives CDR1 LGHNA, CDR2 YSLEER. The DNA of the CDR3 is TGCGCCAGCAGCCAAGATAGGGGACACCTCTATAATGAAAAACTGTTTTTT. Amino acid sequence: CASSQDRGHLYNEKLFF.

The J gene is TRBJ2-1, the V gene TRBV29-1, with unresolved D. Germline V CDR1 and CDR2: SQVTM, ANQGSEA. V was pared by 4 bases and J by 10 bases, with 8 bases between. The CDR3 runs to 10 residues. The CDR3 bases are TGCAGCGTTGCCTGGGTCGAGCAGTTCTTC. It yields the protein CSVAWVEQFF.

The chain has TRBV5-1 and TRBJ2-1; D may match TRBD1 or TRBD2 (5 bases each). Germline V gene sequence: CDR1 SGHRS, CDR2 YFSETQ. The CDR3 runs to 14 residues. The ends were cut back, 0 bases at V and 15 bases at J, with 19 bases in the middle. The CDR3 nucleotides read TGCGCCAGCAGCTTGGTACTCCGGGACGAATCCGGGTTCTTC. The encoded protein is CASSLVLRDESGFF.

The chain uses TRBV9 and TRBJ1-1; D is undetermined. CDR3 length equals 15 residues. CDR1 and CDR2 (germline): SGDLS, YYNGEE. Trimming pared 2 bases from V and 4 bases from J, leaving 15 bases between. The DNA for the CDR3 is TGTGCCAGCAGCGTCCAGTCATCAGGAAGCACTGAAGCTTTCTTT. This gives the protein CASSVQSSGSTEAFF.

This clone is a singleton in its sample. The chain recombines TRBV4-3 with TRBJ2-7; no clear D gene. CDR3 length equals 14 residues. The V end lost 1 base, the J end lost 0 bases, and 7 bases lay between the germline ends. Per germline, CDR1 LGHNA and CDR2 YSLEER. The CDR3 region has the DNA TGCGCCAGCAGCCAAGGGGCCCACTCCTACGAGCAGTACTTC. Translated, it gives CASSQGAHSYEQYF.

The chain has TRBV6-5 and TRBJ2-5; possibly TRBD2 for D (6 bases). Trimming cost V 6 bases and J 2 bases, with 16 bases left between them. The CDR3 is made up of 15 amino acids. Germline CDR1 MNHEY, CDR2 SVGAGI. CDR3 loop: CASRSRSGLQETQYF. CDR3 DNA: TGTGCCAGCAGGTCAAGGAGCGGGTTACAAGAGACCCAGTACTTC.

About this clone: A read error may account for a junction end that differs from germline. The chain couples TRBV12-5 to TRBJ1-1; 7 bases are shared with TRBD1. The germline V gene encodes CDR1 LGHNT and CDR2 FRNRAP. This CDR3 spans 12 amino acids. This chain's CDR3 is CASGNDDQGGGF. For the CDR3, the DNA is TGTGCTAGTGGTAACGATGATCAGGGGGGCGGTTTT. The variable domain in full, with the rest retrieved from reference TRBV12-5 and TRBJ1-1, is DARVTQTPRHKVTEMGQEVTMRCQPILGHNTVFWYRQTMMQGLELLAYFRNRAPLDDSGMPKDRFSAEMPDATLATLKIQPSEPRDSAVYFCASGNDDQGGGFGQGTRLTVV.

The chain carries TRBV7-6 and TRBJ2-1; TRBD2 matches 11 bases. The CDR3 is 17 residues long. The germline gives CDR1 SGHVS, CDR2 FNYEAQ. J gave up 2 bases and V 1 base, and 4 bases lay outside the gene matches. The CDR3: CASSLEVAGGPYNEQFF. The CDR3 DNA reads TGTGCCAGCAGCTTAGAGGTAGCGGGAGGGCCCTACAATGAGCAGTTCTTC.

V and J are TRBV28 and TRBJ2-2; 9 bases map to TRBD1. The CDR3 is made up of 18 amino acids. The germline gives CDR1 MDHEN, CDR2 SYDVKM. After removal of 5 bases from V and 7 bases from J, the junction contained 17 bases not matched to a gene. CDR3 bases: TGTGCCAGCAGTACGTCTACGCTCCGGGACAGGGTGATCGGGGAGCTGTTTTTT. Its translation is CASSTSTLRDRVIGELFF.

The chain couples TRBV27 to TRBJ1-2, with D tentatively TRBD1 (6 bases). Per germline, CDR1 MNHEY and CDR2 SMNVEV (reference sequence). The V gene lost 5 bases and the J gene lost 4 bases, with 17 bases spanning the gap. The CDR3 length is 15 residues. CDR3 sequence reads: CASSPNQGRVYGYTF. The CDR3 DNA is TGTGCCAGCAGTCCGAACCAGGGGAGAGTCTATGGCTACACCTTC.

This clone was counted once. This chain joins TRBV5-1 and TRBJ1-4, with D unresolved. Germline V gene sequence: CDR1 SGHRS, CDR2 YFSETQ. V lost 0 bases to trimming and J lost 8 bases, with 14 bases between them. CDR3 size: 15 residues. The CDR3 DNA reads TGCGCCAGCAGCTTGGGGTTCGGGAGCGGGGAAAAACTGTTTTTT. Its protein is CASSLGFGSGEKLFF.

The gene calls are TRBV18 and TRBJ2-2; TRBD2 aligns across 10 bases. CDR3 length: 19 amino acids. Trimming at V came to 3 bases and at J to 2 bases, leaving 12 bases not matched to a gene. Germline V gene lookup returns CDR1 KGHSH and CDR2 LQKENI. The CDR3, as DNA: TGTGCCAGCTCACCCCTTGAAACAAGACTAGCGGGCAACACCGGGGAGCTGTTTTTT. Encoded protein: CASSPLETRLAGNTGELFF.

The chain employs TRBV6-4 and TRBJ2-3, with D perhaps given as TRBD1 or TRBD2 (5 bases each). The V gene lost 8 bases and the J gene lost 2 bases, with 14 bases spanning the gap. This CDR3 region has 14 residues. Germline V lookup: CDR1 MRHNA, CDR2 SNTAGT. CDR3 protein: CASAKVGPTDTQYF. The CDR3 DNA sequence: TGTGCCAGCGCCAAGGTGGGACCCACAGATACGCAGTATTTT.

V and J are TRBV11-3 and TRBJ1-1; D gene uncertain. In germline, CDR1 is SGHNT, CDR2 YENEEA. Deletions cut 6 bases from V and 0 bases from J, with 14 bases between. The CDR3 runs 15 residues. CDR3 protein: CASSTTEPLNTEAFF. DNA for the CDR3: TGTGCCAGCAGTACGACGGAACCCTTGAACACTGAAGCTTTCTTT.

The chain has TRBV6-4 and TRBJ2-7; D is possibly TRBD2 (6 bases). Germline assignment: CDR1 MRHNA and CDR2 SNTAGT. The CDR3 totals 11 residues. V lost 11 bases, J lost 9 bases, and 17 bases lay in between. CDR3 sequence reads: CAGRTGNGQYV. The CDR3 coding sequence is TGTGCCGGGAGGACGGGAAACGGGCAGTACGTC.

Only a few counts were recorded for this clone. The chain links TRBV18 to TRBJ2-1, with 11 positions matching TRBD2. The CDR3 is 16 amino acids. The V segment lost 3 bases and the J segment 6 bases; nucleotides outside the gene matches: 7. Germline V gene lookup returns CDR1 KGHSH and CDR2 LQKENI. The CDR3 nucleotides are TGTGCCAGCTCACCGCTTTCTAGCGGGAGGTCCAATGAGCAGTTCTTC. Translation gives CASSPLSSGRSNEQFF.

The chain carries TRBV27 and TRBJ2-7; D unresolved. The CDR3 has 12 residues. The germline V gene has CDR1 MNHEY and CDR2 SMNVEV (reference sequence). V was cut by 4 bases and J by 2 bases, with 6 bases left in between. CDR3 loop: CASSSPPYEQYF. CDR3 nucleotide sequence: TGTGCCAGCAGTTCCCCTCCCTACGAGCAGTACTTC.

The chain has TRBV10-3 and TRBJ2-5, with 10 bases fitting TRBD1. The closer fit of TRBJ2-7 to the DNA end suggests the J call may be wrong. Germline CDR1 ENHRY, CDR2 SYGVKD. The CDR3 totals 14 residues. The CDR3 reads CAIRRDRGFYEQYF. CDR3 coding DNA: TGTGCCATCAGAAGGGACAGGGGATTCTACGAGCAGTACTTC.

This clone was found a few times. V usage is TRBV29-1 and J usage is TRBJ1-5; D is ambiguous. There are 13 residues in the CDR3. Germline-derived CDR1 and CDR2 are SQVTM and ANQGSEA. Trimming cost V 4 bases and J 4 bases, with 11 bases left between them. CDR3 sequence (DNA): TGCAGCGTTGCTGCCACTCCTAATCAGCCCCAGCATTTT. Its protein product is CSVAATPNQPQHF. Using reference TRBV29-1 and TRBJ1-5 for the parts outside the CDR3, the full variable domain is SAVISQKPSRDICQRGTSLTIQCQVDSQVTMMFWYRQQPGQSLTLIATANQGSEATYESGFVIDKFPISRPNLTFSTLTVSNMSPEDSSIYLCSVAATPNQPQHFGDGTRLSIL.

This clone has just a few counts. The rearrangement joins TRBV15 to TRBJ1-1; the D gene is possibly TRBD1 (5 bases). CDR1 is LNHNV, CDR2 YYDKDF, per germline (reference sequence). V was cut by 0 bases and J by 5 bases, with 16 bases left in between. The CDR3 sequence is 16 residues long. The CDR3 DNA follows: TGTGCCACCAGCAGAGAGCCCCGGACATTTCAAACTGAAGCTTTCTTT. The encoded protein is CATSREPRTFQTEAFF.